The 26 T cell receptor beta chains below all came from one sample that was sequenced in a study of beta chain features in type 1 diabetes. The investigators reverse transcribed all of the isolated RNA, so they sequenced expressed TCRB transcripts. Assay: immunoSEQ multiplex PCR; the TCRdb copy retains only in-frame clones and omits some. The sample yields about 360,000 clones, over 10% seen once. The sample taken for sequencing was naive CD4+ T cells from blood. Receptors were obtained from a man between 18 and 29 years old in good health.

In its sample, this clone was seen a few times. The chain links TRBV27 to TRBJ1-6; D call uncertain. The V end lost 3 bases, the J end lost 8 bases, and 11 bases lay between the germline ends. The CDR3 runs to 14 residues. CDR1 MNHEY and CDR2 SMNVEV come from the germline V gene (reference sequence). CDR3 amino acids: CASSLQIGDSPLHF. DNA for the CDR3: TGTGCCAGCAGTTTGCAGATTGGTGATTCACCCCTCCACTTT.

This clone was picked up a small number of times. This chain joins TRBV4-2 and TRBJ1-2, with 9 bases aligning to TRBD1. V lost 2 bases to trimming and J lost 6 bases; unmatched junction nucleotides: 10. Germline CDR1 and CDR2: LGHNA and YNFKEQ. The CDR3 totals 16 residues. In nucleotides, the CDR3 is TGTGCCAGCAGCCAACCGGAGATAAGACAGGGGGATGGCTACACCTTC. Its translation: CASSQPEIRQGDGYTF.

A few counts support this clone. The chain couples TRBV7-2 to TRBJ1-5, with 10 bases matching TRBD1. Germline CDR1 is SGHTA and CDR2 is FQGNSA. The CDR3 extends over 15 amino acids. The J segment lost 5 bases and the V segment lost 6 bases, leaving 7 bases of the junction unmatched. The CDR3 region is CASSWTGGTDQPQHF. The CDR3 bases are TGTGCCAGCAGTTGGACAGGGGGGACGGATCAGCCCCAGCATTTT.

This sequence joins TRBV5-4 and TRBJ1-2; 7 nucleotides match TRBD1. After removal of 4 bases from V and 8 bases from J, the junction contained 5 bases not matched to a gene. This CDR3 has 12 amino acids. Germline CDR1 SGHNT, CDR2 YYREEE (reference sequence). In DNA form, the CDR3 reads TGTGCCAGCAGCAGGGGACAGCCGGGCTACACCTTC. Amino acid sequence: CASSRGQPGYTF.

This clone was detected only a few times. This chain joins TRBV11-2 and TRBJ1-4; a possible D gene is TRBD1 (5 bases). Germline CDR1 reads SGHAT; CDR2 reads FQNNGV. Trimming removed 5 bases at V and 8 bases at J, with 15 bases between. CDR3 size: 14 residues. In DNA form, the CDR3 reads TGTGCCAGCAGCCCGGGACTGCCGTGGGAAAAACTGTTTTTT. It codes for CASSPGLPWEKLFF.

The V call is TRBV5-1, the J call TRBJ2-7; D is perhaps TRBD2 (6 bases). Per germline, CDR1 SGHRS and CDR2 YFSETQ. The CDR3 has 13 residues. Trimming stripped 2 bases from V and 5 bases from J, with 11 bases between. The CDR3 region has the DNA TGCGCCAGCAGCTTAGCCGGGAGCGACGAGCAGTACTTC. Its protein product is CASSLAGSDEQYF.

This clone was seen a handful of times. Here the CDR3 reads CASSGGTWGNTIYF. CDR3 in DNA: TGTGCCAGCAGCGGCGGGACGTGGGGAAACACCATATATTTT. The rearrangement joins TRBV5-4 to TRBJ1-3; a possible D gene is TRBD1 (5 bases). Looked up from germline, CDR1 is SGHNT and CDR2 is YYREEE (reference sequence). This CDR3 contains 14 residues. Trimming stripped 4 bases from V and 4 bases from J, with 12 bases between.

This sequence joins TRBV28 and TRBJ2-5; 8 nucleotides match TRBD1. With V trimmed by 6 bases and J by 5 bases, 11 bases remained unmatched. The CDR3 extends over 15 amino acids. Germline V gives CDR1 MDHEN, CDR2 SYDVKM. CDR3 sequence: CASSPDRGRRETQYF. CDR3 sequence (DNA): TGTGCCAGCAGCCCAGACAGGGGCCGCCGGGAGACCCAGTACTTC.

The rearrangement links TRBV28 to TRBJ2-1, with D tentatively TRBD2 (6 bases). CDR1 and CDR2 from the germline V gene are MDHEN and SYDVKM. There are 13 residues in the CDR3. V gave up 6 bases and J gave up 5 bases, with 11 bases separating them. The CDR3 DNA reads TGTGCCAGCAGGAGACTAGTAAACAATGAGCAGTTCTTC. It encodes CASRRLVNNEQFF.

In its sample, this clone was seen a few times. The J gene is TRBJ1-1, the V gene TRBV4-2; D not certain. The V end lost 0 bases, the J end lost 1 base, and 6 bases lay between the germline ends. Germline values: CDR1 LGHNA, CDR2 YNFKEQ. The CDR3 loop spans 14 amino acids. CDR3 in DNA: TGTGCCAGCAGCCAAGATGCAGGGAACACTGAAGCTTTCTTT. Its protein product is CASSQDAGNTEAFF.

In its sample, this clone was seen a few times. This chain uses TRBV27 with TRBJ2-7; 10 nucleotides align to TRBD1. The CDR3 loop spans 15 amino acids. The V gene end was trimmed by 3 bases and the J gene end by 5 bases; junction bases not matched to a gene: 7. The germline V gene has CDR1 MNHEY and CDR2 SMNVEV (reference sequence). CDR3 in amino acids: CASSFSPGQGNEQYF. CDR3 sequence (DNA): TGTGCCAGCAGTTTCTCCCCGGGACAGGGGAACGAGCAGTACTTC.

This clone was seen once. This sequence joins TRBV6-6 and TRBJ2-5; D call uncertain. The CDR3 contains 13 residues. CDR1 MNHNY and CDR2 SVGAGI come from the germline V gene (reference sequence). The V end was cut by 4 bases, the J end by 5 bases, with 11 bases between. The chain's CDR3 is CASSSVAEETQYF. In nucleotides, the CDR3 is TGTGCCAGCAGTTCCGTAGCCGAGGAGACCCAGTACTTC.

V and J are TRBV9 and TRBJ2-2; D might be TRBD1 (6 bases). CDR3 length equals 12 residues. Germline V lookup: CDR1 SGDLS, CDR2 YYNGEE. The V gene lost 8 bases and the J gene lost 7 bases, with 12 bases spanning the gap. The CDR3 DNA reads as TGTGCCAGTCAGGGGACCTACGGGGAGCTGTTTTTT. Encoded protein: CASQGTYGELFF.

The V call is TRBV30, the J call TRBJ2-3; 7 bases align to TRBD2. CDR3 length: 14 amino acids. V lost 4 bases to trimming and J lost 4 bases; unmatched junction nucleotides: 8. Germline values: CDR1 GTSNPN, CDR2 SVGIG (reference sequence). The CDR3 sequence is CAWIRGRDADTQYF. In DNA, the CDR3 is TGTGCCTGGATCCGTGGGAGGGACGCAGATACGCAGTATTTT.

The CDR3 DNA reads as TGCAGCGTTGTGCGGGCAGAGACCCAGTACTTC. This codes for CSVVRAETQYF. The chain is built from TRBV29-1 and TRBJ2-5; D might be TRBD2 (5 bases). The CDR3 runs to 11 residues. The V end lost 4 bases, the J end lost 4 bases, and 7 bases lay between the germline ends. Per the germline V gene, CDR1 is SQVTM and CDR2 is ANQGSEA.

This clone was seen only a few times. This chain connects TRBV7-2 to TRBJ2-7; unclear D gene. Germline loops: CDR1 SGHTA, CDR2 FQGNSA. V lost 0 bases and J 6 bases, leaving 18 bases between the germline ends. The length of the CDR3 is 16 residues. CDR3 DNA sequence: TGTGCCAGCAGCTTAGCGCTCGGTGTAGTCGTCACCGAGCAGTACTTC. It encodes CASSLALGVVVTEQYF.

This clone was detected a few times. The chain carries TRBV14 and TRBJ2-7; D remains unclear. CDR1 is SGHDN, CDR2 FVKESK, per germline. The CDR3 totals 11 residues. V was cut by 4 bases and J by 5 bases, with 6 bases left in between. CDR3 DNA: TGTGCCAGCAGCCTCCTTCACGAGCAGTACTTC. Residues: CASSLLHEQYF.

This clone came up a few times. Other DNA sequences in the sample encode the same CDR3. The chain links TRBV30 to TRBJ1-1, with D maybe TRBD1 (6 bases). Trimming shortened V by 3 bases and J by 3 bases, and 11 bases separated the two germline ends. Germline values: CDR1 GTSNPN, CDR2 SVGIG (reference sequence). The CDR3 spans 13 residues. CDR3 in DNA: TGTGCCTGGAGCGCATCAGGGGACACTGAAGCTTTCTTT. It is translated as CAWSASGDTEAFF.

In its sample, this clone was seen a few times. This rearrangement joins TRBV4-1 to TRBJ2-1; D perhaps matches TRBD1 (6 bases). This CDR3 is built from 13 residues. CDR1 and CDR2 from the germline V gene are MGHRA and YSYEKL. Trimming took off 1 base at V and 16 bases at J, with 17 bases between the two ends. In DNA, the CDR3 is TGCGCCAGCAGCCAAGGTCGACAGGTGGGGTCCTTCTTC. It encodes CASSQGRQVGSFF.

This clone was counted only a few times. The rearrangement joins TRBV7-3 to TRBJ1-4; D perhaps matches TRBD1 (6 bases). CDR1 is SGHTA and CDR2 is FQGTGA in the germline V gene. The CDR3 spans 14 residues. With 5 bases removed from V and 12 bases from J, the gap between germline ends came to 19 bases. CDR3 in amino acids: CASSPSSGSGELFF. In DNA form, the CDR3 reads TGTGCCAGCAGCCCCAGTTCGGGCTCAGGGGAACTGTTTTTT.

J is TRBJ2-7 and V is TRBV7-2, with 8 nucleotides matching TRBD1. Germline loops: CDR1 SGHTA, CDR2 FQGNSA. V lost 1 base and J lost 2; bases outside the gene matches: 1. The CDR3 has 14 amino acids. Written as DNA, the CDR3 is TGTGCCAGCAGCTTAGTGACAGGGGCCTACGAGCAGTACTTC. As protein: CASSLVTGAYEQYF.

This clone was seen a few times. The chain links TRBV12-5 to TRBJ1-5; D gene uncertain. This CDR3 spans 15 amino acids. The V gene's germline CDR1 is LGHNT and CDR2 FRNRAP. V dropped 5 bases and J dropped 1 base, with 12 bases sitting between them. This chain's CDR3 is CASGPRGRSNQPQHF. DNA for the CDR3: TGTGCTAGTGGTCCCCGGGGAAGGAGCAATCAGCCCCAGCATTTT. The full variable domain, its missing parts supplied by reference TRBV12-5 and TRBJ1-5, is DARVTQTPRHKVTEMGQEVTMRCQPILGHNTVFWYRQTMMQGLELLAYFRNRAPLDDSGMPKDRFSAEMPDATLATLKIQPSEPRDSAVYFCASGPRGRSNQPQHFGDGTRLSIL.

The table lists this clone with a few counts. A read error may produce the germline difference seen at one junction end. This chain uses TRBV29-1 with TRBJ1-2; TRBD1 might be the D (6 bases). Germline V gene data show CDR1 as SQVTM and CDR2 as ANQGSEA. This CDR3 is 13 amino acids long. CDR3 amino acids: CSAELVRGDGYTF. Written as DNA, the CDR3 is TGCAGCGCTGAACTGGTCAGGGGAGATGGCTACACCTTC.

This clone was detected only a few times. The chain couples TRBV6-5 to TRBJ1-1; no definite D call. Germline V gene sequence: CDR1 MNHEY, CDR2 SVGAGI. The V end was cut by 6 bases, the J end by 4 bases, with 18 bases between. This CDR3 is 15 amino acids long. DNA for the CDR3: TGTGCCAGCAGCCTACAAGCCCTGGGAGCCACTGAAGCTTTCTTT. It translates to CASSLQALGATEAFF.

A few counts support this clone. The CDR3 loop reads CASSPDRVGYGYTF. CDR3 sequence (DNA): TGCGCCAGCAGCCCGGACAGGGTTGGATATGGCTACACCTTC. The chain has TRBV4-1 and TRBJ1-2, with TRBD1 identical over 8 bases. J lost 5 bases, V lost 4 bases, and 6 bases had no gene match. Germline lookup yields CDR1 MGHRA and CDR2 YSYEKL. The length of the CDR3 is 14 residues.

This clone was detected only a few times. The chain recombines TRBV7-3 with TRBJ2-2, with 8 bases that match TRBD2. The CDR3 consists of 15 residues. V lost 4 bases to trimming and J lost 4 bases; unmatched junction nucleotides: 5. CDR1 is SGHTA, CDR2 FQGTGA, per germline. CDR3: CASSSDLAGTGELFF. For the CDR3, the DNA is TGTGCCAGCAGCTCCGACCTAGCGGGCACCGGGGAGCTGTTTTTT.